This T cell receptor beta chain was found in a study of control samples from healthy donors and cancer patients. CDR1 is SGHRS and CDR2 is YFSETQ in the germline V gene. The CDR3 extends over 16 amino acids. V was trimmed by 0 bases and J by 8 bases, leaving 20 bases between them. The repertoire was sequenced with immunoSEQ multiplex PCR; TCRdb's copy has only in-frame clones and lacks some. Of tens of thousands of clones in the sample, roughly 94% are singletons; the top ten hold around 25%. The chain recombines TRBV5-1 with TRBJ1-2; tentatively, D is TRBD1 (5 bases). The sequence derives from a man between 60 and 70 years old in good health. The sample was blood. Here the CDR3 DNA reads TGCGCCAGCAGCTTGGGAGGGGACGGCTTCCGTTTGGGCTACACCTTC. Translation gives CASSLGGDGFRLGYTF. The full variable domain, in which reference TRBV5-1 and TRBJ1-2 provide the parts outside the CDR3, is KAGVTQTPRYLIKTRGQQVTLSCSPISGHRSVSWYQQTPGQGLQFLFEYFSETQRNKGNFPGRFSGRQFSNSRSEMNVSTLELGDSALYLCASSLGGDGFRLGYTFGSGTRLTVV.